Listed here are 21 T cell receptor beta chains from one sample, sequenced in a study of blood T cell repertoires in COVID-19. Clones were sequenced by immunoSEQ multiplex PCR, and TCRdb holds only the in-frame ones, with some missing. The sample contains 100,000 to 110,000 clones, approximately 91% of which appear only once. The sample comprised peripheral blood. All receptors come from a man between 45 and 60 years old with active COVID-19.

Comment on this clone: One end of the junction fails to match germline, which may point to a read error. This chain links TRBV5-5 with TRBJ1-3; 7 bases agree with TRBD1. Germline loops: CDR1 SGHKS, CDR2 YYEKEE (reference sequence). The length of the CDR3 is 16 residues. CDR3 sequence (DNA): TGTGCCAGCAGCTGGGGACAGTCCAGCTCTGTAAACACCATATATTTT. Translation gives CASSWGQSSSVNTIYF.

The chain has TRBV6-6 and TRBJ1-5; no clear D. The germline V gene has CDR1 MNHNY and CDR2 SVGAGI (reference sequence). V was pared by 2 bases and J by 1 base, with 3 bases between. The length of the CDR3 is 13 residues. The DNA of the CDR3 is TGTGCCAGCAGTTACCGGAGCAATCAGCCCCAGCATTTT. Protein sequence: CASSYRSNQPQHF.

V usage is TRBV4-1 and J usage is TRBJ2-3; the match to TRBD2 covers 7 bases. The CDR3 totals 18 residues. Germline trimming cut 2 bases from V and 1 base from J; bases unmatched to any gene: 12. Germline lookup yields CDR1 MGHRA and CDR2 YSYEKL. The CDR3 spells CASSQPLGGRDGTDTQYF. DNA for the CDR3: TGCGCCAGCAGCCAACCACTTGGCGGGAGAGACGGCACAGATACGCAGTATTTT.

The V and J genes are TRBV4-1 and TRBJ1-4; D possibly corresponds to TRBD1 (5 bases). V lost 0 bases to trimming and J lost 8 bases, with 25 bases between them. The CDR3 length is 19 residues. Germline-derived CDR1 and CDR2 are MGHRA and YSYEKL. The CDR3 region is CASSQDNWRGGRGGEKLFF. The CDR3 nucleotides read TGCGCCAGCAGCCAAGATAATTGGAGGGGTGGAAGAGGTGGAGAAAAACTGTTTTTT.

This rearrangement joins TRBV6-4 to TRBJ2-1; 14 bases map to TRBD2. Trimming at V came to 9 bases and at J to 5 bases, leaving 3 bases not matched to a gene. This CDR3 has 14 amino acids. Germline-derived CDR1 and CDR2 are MRHNA and SNTAGT. CDR3 sequence: CASRLAGGDNEQFF. The CDR3 nucleotides read TGTGCCAGTCGACTAGCGGGAGGGGACAATGAGCAGTTCTTC.

The V and J genes are TRBV2 and TRBJ2-3; 10 positions match TRBD2. The germline V gene encodes CDR1 SNHLY and CDR2 FYNNEI. The CDR3 is 15 amino acids. The ends lost 6 bases at V and 6 bases at J; junction bases unmatched: 9. The CDR3 bases are TGTGCCAGCAGAGATCTAGCGGGGGTTGGGGATACGCAGTATTTT. This sequence encodes CASRDLAGVGDTQYF.

The J gene is TRBJ1-6, the V gene TRBV2; tentative D call: TRBD1 (5 bases). Trimming shortened V by 7 bases and J by 1 base, and 8 bases separated the two germline ends. The CDR3 consists of 14 residues. Germline CDR1 is SNHLY and CDR2 is FYNNEI. DNA of the CDR3: TGTGCCAGCACGGGGGGTTCCTATAATTCACCCCTCCACTTT. Protein sequence: CASTGGSYNSPLHF.

The genes are TRBV21-1 and TRBJ2-2; no DNA check was done on the table's D call, TRBD2. TRBV21-1 is tagged as a pseudogene. The CDR3 is made up of 19 amino acids. DNA for the CDR3: TGTGCCAGCACCACGGGACTAGCGGGATCTACGGAAAACACCGGGGAGCTGTTTTTT. Protein sequence: CASTTGLAGSTENTGELFF.

This rearrangement joins TRBV5-6 to TRBJ2-7; D remains ambiguous. Germline V CDR1 and CDR2: SGHDT, YYEEEE. Trimming removed 1 base from V and 2 bases from J, with 19 bases in between. This CDR3 has 17 residues. This CDR3 reads CASSLLTAASSPYEQYF. DNA of the CDR3: TGTGCCAGCAGCTTGCTGACGGCGGCATCCTCACCCTACGAGCAGTACTTC.

The gene calls are TRBV18 and TRBJ2-7; 10 bases fit TRBD2. The junction had 13 bases not matched to a gene; V was cut back by 4 bases and J by 7 bases. Germline CDR1 is KGHSH and CDR2 is LQKENI. The CDR3 covers 16 residues. CDR3 amino acids: CASSLTKASGGPEQYF. Here the CDR3 DNA reads TGTGCCAGCTCACTGACCAAGGCTAGCGGGGGCCCAGAGCAGTACTTC.

The rearrangement links TRBV4-1 to TRBJ2-2; 15 nucleotides agree with TRBD2. This CDR3 is 17 amino acids long. Per the germline V gene, CDR1 is MGHRA and CDR2 is YSYEKL. The junction had 4 bases not matched to a gene; V was cut back by 4 bases and J by 4 bases. CDR3: CASSRGGLAGGTGELFF. In DNA form, the CDR3 reads TGCGCCAGCAGCCGAGGGGGACTAGCGGGGGGCACCGGGGAGCTGTTTTTT.

The CDR3: CASSQVGLTQTDTQYF. CDR3 bases: TGCGCCAGCAGCCAGGTTGGACTTACCCAAACTGATACGCAGTATTTT. The rearrangement joins TRBV4-1 to TRBJ2-3; possible D gene TRBD2, 5 bases. The CDR3 extends over 16 amino acids. Germline values: CDR1 MGHRA, CDR2 YSYEKL. V was shortened by 3 bases and J by 6 bases, with 19 bases between the two germline ends.

This chain connects TRBV30 to TRBJ2-2, with D possibly TRBD2 on 5 matching bases. V was shortened by 2 bases and J by 7 bases, with 23 bases between the two germline ends. Per the germline V gene, CDR1 is GTSNPN and CDR2 is SVGIG (reference sequence). The CDR3 length is 17 residues. The CDR3 region has the DNA TGTGCCTGGAGTAACCGAGGGATCGGCCTTGAGGGCGGGGAGCTGTTTTTT. Protein: CAWSNRGIGLEGGELFF. Full variable domain (remainder filled in from reference TRBV30 and TRBJ2-2): SQTIHQWPATLVQPVGSPLSLECTVEGTSNPNLYWYRQAAGRGLQLLFYSVGIGQISSEVPQNLSASRPQDRQFILSSKKLLLSDSGFYLCAWSNRGIGLEGGELFFGEGSRLTVL.

This rearrangement joins TRBV5-6 to TRBJ2-2, with D maybe TRBD1 (5 bases). V was cut by 0 bases and J by 2 bases, with 14 bases left in between. The germline V gene has CDR1 SGHDT and CDR2 YYEEEE. This CDR3 is built from 17 residues. CDR3 region: CASSLEKGRINTGELFF. As DNA, the CDR3 is TGTGCCAGCAGCTTGGAGAAGGGGCGTATTAACACCGGGGAGCTGTTTTTT.

The chain recombines TRBV6-1 with TRBJ2-1; maybe TRBD1 (5 bases). Per the germline V gene, CDR1 is MNHNS and CDR2 is SASEGT. V gave up 0 bases and J gave up 1 base, with 10 bases separating them. There are 16 residues in the CDR3. CDR3 coding DNA: TGTGCCAGCAGTGAAGCGCAAAGGGGATCCTACAATGAGCAGTTCTTC. Protein: CASSEAQRGSYNEQFF.

The chain uses TRBV6-5 and TRBJ1-2; D is perhaps TRBD1 (5 bases). The CDR3 has 16 amino acids. CDR1 is MNHEY, CDR2 SVGAGI, per germline. Trimming pared 0 bases from V and 9 bases from J, leaving 20 bases between. The chain's CDR3 is CASSYSSSPSQGSYTF. In DNA form, the CDR3 reads TGTGCCAGCAGTTACTCGAGCTCTCCTTCCCAGGGAAGCTACACCTTC.

J is TRBJ2-7 and V is TRBV5-1; no definite D call. V shed 0 bases and J shed 7 bases, with 14 bases lying between them. Germline CDR1 SGHRS, CDR2 YFSETQ. This CDR3 spans 14 amino acids. This CDR3 is CASSLGLAGGEQYV. The DNA for the CDR3 is TGCGCCAGCAGCTTGGGGTTAGCTGGTGGGGAGCAGTACGTC.

The chain employs TRBV29-1 and TRBJ1-1, with 8 bases that match TRBD1. Germline CDR1 reads SQVTM; CDR2 reads ANQGSEA. V shed 3 bases, J shed 10 bases, and the junction held 10 bases outside the gene matches. CDR3 length: 13 amino acids. CDR3 bases: TGCAGCGTTGAGTTAGGACAGGGAAGTCGAGCTTTCTTT. Protein: CSVELGQGSRAFF.

This clone has a single count. The chain has TRBV7-9 and TRBJ2-5; D gene uncertain. The CDR3 sequence is 14 residues long. Germline V gene lookup returns CDR1 SEHNR and CDR2 FQNEAQ (reference sequence). V was trimmed by 5 bases and J by 3 bases, leaving 13 bases between them. The CDR3: CASSPRQGEETQYF. CDR3 sequence (DNA): TGTGCCAGCAGCCCGCGGCAAGGTGAAGAGACCCAGTACTTC.

The CDR3 region is CASSVGSSGSDYNEQFF. CDR3 in DNA: TGTGCCAGCAGCGTAGGATCTAGCGGGAGTGACTACAATGAGCAGTTCTTC. The rearrangement uses TRBV9 and TRBJ2-1; 10 bases fit TRBD2. J was trimmed by 3 bases and V by 0 bases; bases with no gene match: 6. The CDR3 is 17 residues long. Germline-derived CDR1 and CDR2 are SGDLS and YYNGEE.

The CDR3 nucleotides are TGTGCCAGCAGGGGCCCGGGAGCCCTGCCAGATACGCAGTATTTT. Translated, it gives CASRGPGALPDTQYF. The V call is TRBV25-1, the J call TRBJ2-3; maybe TRBD2 (6 bases). The germline CDR1 and CDR2 sequences are MGHDK and SYGVNS. With 6 bases removed from V and 4 bases from J, the gap between germline ends came to 17 bases. The CDR3 covers 15 residues. Full variable domain (rest looked up from reference TRBV25-1 and TRBJ2-3): EADIYQTPRYLVIGTGKKITLECSQTMGHDKMYWYQQDPGMELHLIHYSYGVNSTEKGDLSSESTVSRIRTEHFPLTLESARPSHTSQYLCASRGPGALPDTQYFGPGTRLTVL.